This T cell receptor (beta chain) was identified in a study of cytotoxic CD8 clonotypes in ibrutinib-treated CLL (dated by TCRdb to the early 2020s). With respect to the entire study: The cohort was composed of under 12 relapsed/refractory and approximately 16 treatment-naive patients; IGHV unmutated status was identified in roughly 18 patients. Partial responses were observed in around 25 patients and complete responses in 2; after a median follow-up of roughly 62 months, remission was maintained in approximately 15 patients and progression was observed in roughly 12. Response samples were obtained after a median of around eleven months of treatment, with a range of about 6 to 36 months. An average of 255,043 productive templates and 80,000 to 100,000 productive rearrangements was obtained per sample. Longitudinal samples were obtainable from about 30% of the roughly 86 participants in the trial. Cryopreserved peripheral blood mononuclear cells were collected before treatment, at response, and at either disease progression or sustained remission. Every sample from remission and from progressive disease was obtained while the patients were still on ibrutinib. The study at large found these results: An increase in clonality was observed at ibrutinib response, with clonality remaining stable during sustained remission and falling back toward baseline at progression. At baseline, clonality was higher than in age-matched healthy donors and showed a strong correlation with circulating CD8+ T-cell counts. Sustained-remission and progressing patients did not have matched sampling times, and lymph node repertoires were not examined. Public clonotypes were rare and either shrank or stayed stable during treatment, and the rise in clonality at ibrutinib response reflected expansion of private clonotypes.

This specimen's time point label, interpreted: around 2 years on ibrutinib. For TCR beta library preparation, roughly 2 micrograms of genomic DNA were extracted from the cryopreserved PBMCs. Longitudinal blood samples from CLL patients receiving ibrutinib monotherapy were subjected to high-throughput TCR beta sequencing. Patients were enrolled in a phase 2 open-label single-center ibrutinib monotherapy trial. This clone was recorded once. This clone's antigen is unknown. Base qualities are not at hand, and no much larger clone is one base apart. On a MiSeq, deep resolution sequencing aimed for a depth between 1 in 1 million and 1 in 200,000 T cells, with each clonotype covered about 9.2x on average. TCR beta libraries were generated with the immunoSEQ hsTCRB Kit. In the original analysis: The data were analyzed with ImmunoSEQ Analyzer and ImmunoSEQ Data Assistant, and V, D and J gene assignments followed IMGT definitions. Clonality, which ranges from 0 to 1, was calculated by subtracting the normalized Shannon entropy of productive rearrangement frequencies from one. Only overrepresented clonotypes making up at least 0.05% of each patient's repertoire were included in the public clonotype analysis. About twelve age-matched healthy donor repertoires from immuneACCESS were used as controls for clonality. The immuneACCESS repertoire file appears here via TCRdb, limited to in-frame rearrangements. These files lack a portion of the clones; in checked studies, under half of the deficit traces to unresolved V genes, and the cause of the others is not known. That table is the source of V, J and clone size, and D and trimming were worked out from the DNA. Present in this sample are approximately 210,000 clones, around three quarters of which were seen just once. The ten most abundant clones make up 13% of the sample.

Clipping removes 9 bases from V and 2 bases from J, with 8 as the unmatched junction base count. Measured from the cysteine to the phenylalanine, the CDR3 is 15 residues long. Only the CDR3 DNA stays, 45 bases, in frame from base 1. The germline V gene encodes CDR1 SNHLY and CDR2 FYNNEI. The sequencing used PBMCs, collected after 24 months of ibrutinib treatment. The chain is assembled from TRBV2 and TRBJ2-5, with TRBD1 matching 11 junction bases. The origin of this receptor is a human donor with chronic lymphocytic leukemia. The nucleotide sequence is TGTGCCAGATTTCGGACAGGGGGCCGGCAAGAGACCCAGTACTTC. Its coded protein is CARFRTGGRQETQYF. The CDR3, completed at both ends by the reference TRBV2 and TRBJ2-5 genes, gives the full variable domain EPEVTQTPSHQVTQMGQEVILRCVPISNHLYFYWYRQILGQKVEFLVSFYNNEISEKSEIFDDQFSVERPDGSNFTLKIRSTKLEDSAMYFCARFRTGGRQETQYFGPGTRLLVL.